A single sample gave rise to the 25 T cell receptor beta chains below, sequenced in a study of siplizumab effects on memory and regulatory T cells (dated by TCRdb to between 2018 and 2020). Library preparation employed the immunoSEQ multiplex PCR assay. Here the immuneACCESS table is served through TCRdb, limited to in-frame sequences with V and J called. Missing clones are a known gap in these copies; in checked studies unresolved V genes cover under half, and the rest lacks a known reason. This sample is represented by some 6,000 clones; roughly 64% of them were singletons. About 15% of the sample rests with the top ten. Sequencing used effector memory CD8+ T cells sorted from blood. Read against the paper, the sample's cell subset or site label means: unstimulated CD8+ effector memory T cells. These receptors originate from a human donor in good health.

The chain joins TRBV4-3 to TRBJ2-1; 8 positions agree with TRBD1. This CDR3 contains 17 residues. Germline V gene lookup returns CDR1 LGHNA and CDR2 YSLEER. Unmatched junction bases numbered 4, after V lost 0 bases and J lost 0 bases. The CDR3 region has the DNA TGCGCCAGCAGCCAAGAGTCAGGGGGCTTCTCCTACAATGAGCAGTTCTTC. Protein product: CASSQESGGFSYNEQFF.

CDR3 DNA sequence: TGTGCCAGCAGCTTAGTGTTAGACGACGAGCAGTACTTC. Encoded protein: CASSLVLDDEQYF. This chain joins TRBV7-9 and TRBJ2-7, with D unclear. The germline CDR1 and CDR2 sequences are SEHNR and FQNEAQ (reference sequence). V was cut by 1 base and J by 5 bases, with 9 bases left in between. The CDR3 runs to 13 residues.

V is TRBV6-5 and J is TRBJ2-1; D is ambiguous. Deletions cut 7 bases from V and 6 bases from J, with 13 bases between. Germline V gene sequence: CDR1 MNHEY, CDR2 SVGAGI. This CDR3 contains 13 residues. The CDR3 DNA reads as TGTGCCAGCATGGGTCTTTGGGGCAATGAGCAGTTCTTC. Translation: CASMGLWGNEQFF.

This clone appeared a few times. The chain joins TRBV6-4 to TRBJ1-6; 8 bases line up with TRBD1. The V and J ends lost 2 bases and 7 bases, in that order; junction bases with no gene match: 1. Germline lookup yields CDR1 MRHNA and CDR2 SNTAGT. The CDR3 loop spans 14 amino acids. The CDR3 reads CASSDGQGNSPLHF. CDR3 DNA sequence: TGTGCCAGCAGTGACGGACAGGGAAATTCACCCCTCCACTTT.

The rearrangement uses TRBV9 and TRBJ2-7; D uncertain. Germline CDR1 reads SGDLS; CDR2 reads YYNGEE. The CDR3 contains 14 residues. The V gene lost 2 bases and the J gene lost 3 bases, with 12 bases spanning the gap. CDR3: CASSVVDGDYEQYF. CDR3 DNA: TGTGCCAGCAGCGTCGTGGACGGAGACTACGAGCAGTACTTC.

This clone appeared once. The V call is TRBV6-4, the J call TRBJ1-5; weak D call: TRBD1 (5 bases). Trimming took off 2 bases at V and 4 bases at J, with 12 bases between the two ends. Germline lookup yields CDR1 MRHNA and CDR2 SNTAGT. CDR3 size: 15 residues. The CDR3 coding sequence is TGTGCCAGCAGTGACGACCCAGGGCCAAATCAGCCCCAGCATTTT. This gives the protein CASSDDPGPNQPQHF.

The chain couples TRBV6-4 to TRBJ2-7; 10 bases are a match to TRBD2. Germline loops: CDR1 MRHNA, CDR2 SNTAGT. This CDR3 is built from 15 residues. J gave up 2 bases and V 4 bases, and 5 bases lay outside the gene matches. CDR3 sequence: CASSVTSGVAYEQYF. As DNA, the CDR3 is TGTGCCAGCAGTGTTACTAGCGGGGTCGCCTACGAGCAGTACTTC.

The CDR3 spells CASSYGGNTEAFF. In nucleotides, the CDR3 is TGTGCCAGCAGCTATGGCGGGAACACTGAAGCTTTCTTT. The rearrangement uses TRBV5-5 and TRBJ1-1; D remains ambiguous. CDR3 length: 13 residues. From germline, CDR1 is SGHKS and CDR2 YYEKEE (reference sequence). Trimming stripped 3 bases from V and 1 base from J, with 7 bases between.

In DNA, the CDR3 is TGTGCCAGCAGTTTAGAACTTATTCAAGAGACCCAGTACTTC. Protein: CASSLELIQETQYF. The rearrangement joins TRBV28 to TRBJ2-5, with D uncertain. This CDR3 is built from 14 residues. The germline gives CDR1 MDHEN, CDR2 SYDVKM. Trimming shortened V by 2 bases and J by 2 bases, and 9 bases separated the two germline ends. The full variable domain, completed using reference TRBV28 and TRBJ2-5, is DVKVTQSSRYLVKRTGEKVFLECVQDMDHENMFWYRQDPGLGLRLIYFSYDVKMKEKGDIPEGYSVSREKKERFSLILESASTNQTSMYLCASSLELIQETQYFGPGTRLLVL.

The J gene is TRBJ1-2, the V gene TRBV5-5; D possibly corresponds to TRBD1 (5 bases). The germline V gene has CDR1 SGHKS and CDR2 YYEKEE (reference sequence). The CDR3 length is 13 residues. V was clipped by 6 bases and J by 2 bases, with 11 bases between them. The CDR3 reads CASMGGTNYGYTF. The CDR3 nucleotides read TGTGCCAGCATGGGAGGGACCAACTATGGCTACACCTTC.

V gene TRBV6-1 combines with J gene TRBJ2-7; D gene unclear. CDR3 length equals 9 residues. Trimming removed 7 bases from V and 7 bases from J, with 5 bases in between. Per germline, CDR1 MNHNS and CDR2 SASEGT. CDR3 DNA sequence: TGTGCCAGCACCGGGGAGCAGTACTTC. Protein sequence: CASTGEQYF.

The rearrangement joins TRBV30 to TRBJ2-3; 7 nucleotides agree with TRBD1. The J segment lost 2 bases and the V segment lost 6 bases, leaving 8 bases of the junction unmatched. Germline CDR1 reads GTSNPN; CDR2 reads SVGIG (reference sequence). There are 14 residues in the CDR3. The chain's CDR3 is CACPPGQNTDTQYF. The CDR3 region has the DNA TGTGCCTGCCCGCCGGGACAGAACACAGATACGCAGTATTTT.

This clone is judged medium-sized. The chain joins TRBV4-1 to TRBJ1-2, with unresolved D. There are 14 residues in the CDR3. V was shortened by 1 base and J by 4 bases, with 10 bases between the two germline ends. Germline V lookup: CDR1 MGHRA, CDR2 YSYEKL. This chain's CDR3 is CASSQGETFYGYTF. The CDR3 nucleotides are TGCGCCAGCAGCCAAGGGGAGACATTCTATGGCTACACCTTC.

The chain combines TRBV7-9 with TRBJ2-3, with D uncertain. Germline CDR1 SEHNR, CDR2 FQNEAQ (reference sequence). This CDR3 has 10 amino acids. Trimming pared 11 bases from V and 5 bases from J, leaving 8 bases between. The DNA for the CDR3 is TGTGCCGTATTCGGAGATACGCAGTATTTT. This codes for CAVFGDTQYF. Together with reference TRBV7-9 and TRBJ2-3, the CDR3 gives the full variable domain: DTGVSQNPRHKITKRGQNVTFRCDPISEHNRLYWYRQTLGQGPEFLTYFQNEAQLEKSRLLSDRFSAERPKGSFSTLEIQRTEQGDSAMYLCAVFGDTQYFGPGTRLTVL.

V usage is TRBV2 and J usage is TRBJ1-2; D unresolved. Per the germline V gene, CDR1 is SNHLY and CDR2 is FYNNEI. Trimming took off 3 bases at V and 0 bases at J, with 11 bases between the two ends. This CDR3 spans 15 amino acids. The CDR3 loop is CASSDSRPANYGYTF. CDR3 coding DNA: TGTGCCAGCAGTGACAGTCGCCCAGCTAACTATGGCTACACCTTC. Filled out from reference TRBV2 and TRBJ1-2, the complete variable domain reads EPEVTQTPSHQVTQMGQEVILRCVPISNHLYFYWYRQILGQKVEFLVSFYNNEISEKSEIFDDQFSVERPDGSNFTLKIRSTKLEDSAMYFCASSDSRPANYGYTFGSGTRLTVV.

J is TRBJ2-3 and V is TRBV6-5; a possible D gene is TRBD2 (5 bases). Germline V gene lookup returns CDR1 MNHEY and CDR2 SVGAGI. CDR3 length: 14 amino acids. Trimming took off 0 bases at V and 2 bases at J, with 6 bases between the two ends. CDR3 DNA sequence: TGTGCCAGCAGTTACTCTAGCGCCACAGATACGCAGTATTTT. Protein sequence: CASSYSSATDTQYF.

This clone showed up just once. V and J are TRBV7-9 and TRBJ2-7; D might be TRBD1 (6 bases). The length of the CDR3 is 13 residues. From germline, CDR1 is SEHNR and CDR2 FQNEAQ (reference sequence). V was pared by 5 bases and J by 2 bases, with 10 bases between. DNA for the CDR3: TGTGCCAGCAGCCCAGGGGCGACCTACGAGCAGTACTTC. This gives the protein CASSPGATYEQYF.

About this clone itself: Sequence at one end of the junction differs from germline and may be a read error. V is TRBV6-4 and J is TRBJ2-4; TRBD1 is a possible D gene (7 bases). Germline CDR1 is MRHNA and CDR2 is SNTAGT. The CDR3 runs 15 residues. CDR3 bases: TGTGCCAGCAGTTACTCGGCGCAGGGGGGAAACATTCAGTACTTC. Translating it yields CASSYSAQGGNIQYF.

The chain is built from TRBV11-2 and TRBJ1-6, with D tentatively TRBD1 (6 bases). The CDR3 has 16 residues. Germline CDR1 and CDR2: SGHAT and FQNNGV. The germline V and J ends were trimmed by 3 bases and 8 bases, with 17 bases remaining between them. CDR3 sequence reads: CASSLAGTPRDSPLHF. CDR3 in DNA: TGTGCCAGCAGCTTGGCCGGGACACCAAGGGATTCACCCCTCCACTTT. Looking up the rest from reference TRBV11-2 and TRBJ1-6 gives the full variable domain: EAGVAQSPRYKIIEKRQSVAFWCNPISGHATLYWYQQILGQGPKLLIQFQNNGVVDDSQLPKDRFSAERLKGVDSTLKIQPAKLEDSAVYLCASSLAGTPRDSPLHFGNGTRLTVT.

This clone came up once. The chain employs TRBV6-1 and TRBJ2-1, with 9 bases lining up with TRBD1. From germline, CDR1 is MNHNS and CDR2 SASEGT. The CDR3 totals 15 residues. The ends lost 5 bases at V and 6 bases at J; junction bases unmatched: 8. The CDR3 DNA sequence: TGTGCCAGCAGTCCGACAGGGGGTGACGGCAATGAGCAGTTCTTC. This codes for CASSPTGGDGNEQFF.

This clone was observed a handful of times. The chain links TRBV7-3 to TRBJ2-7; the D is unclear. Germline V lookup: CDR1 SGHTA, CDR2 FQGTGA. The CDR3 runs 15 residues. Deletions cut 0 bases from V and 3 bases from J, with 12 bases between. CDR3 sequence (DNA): TGTGCCAGCAGCTTAACAGTTTCTAACTACTACGAGCAGTACTTC. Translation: CASSLTVSNYYEQYF.

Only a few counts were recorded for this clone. This CDR3 reads CASSRQGHEQYF. The CDR3 DNA is TGTGCCAGCAGTCGACAGGGCCACGAGCAGTACTTC. V is TRBV11-2 and J is TRBJ2-7, with 7 bases matching TRBD1. The CDR3 contains 12 residues. From germline, CDR1 is SGHAT and CDR2 FQNNGV. The V gene end was trimmed by 6 bases and the J gene end by 5 bases; junction bases not matched to a gene: 4.

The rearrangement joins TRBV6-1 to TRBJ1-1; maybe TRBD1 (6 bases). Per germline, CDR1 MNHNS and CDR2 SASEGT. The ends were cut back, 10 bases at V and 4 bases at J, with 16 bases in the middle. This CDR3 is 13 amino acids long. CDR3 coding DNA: TGTGCCACCGATTACACAGGGTTCACTGAAGCTTTCTTT. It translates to CATDYTGFTEAFF.

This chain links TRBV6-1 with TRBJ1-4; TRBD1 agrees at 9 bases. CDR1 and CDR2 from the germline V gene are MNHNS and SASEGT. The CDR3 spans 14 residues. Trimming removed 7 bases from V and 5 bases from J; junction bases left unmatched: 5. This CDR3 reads CASKGDRENEKLFF. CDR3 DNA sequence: TGTGCCAGCAAGGGGGACAGGGAAAATGAAAAACTGTTTTTT.

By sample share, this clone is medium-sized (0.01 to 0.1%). The DNA for the CDR3 is TGCGCCAGCAGCCAGGGGGCCAGCGGGGGACCCCGCTACGAGCAGTACTTC. Translation gives CASSQGASGGPRYEQYF. The chain recombines TRBV4-3 with TRBJ2-7; 8 nucleotides line up with TRBD2. Germline CDR1 is LGHNA and CDR2 is YSLEER. The CDR3 covers 17 residues. Trimming removed 3 bases from V and 3 bases from J; junction bases left unmatched: 13.